The 5 T cell receptor beta chains presented below share a single source sample, sequenced in a study of glioma-infiltrating T cells after dendritic cell vaccination. The method was immunoSEQ multiplex PCR; TCRdb's version includes in-frame clones alone and lacks a portion of them. The table lists about 92,000 clones, about nine tenths of them singletons. Sequenced material: blood, taken before dendritic cell vaccination. The receptors stem from a human donor with glioblastoma.

The rearrangement uses TRBV6-5 and TRBJ2-4, with D possibly matching TRBD1 (6 bases). The CDR3 extends over 15 amino acids. The V and J ends lost 4 bases and 0 bases respectively, with 10 bases between them. Looked up from germline, CDR1 is MNHEY and CDR2 is SVGAGI. Written as DNA, the CDR3 is TGTGCCAGCAGTTCGCAGGGGCTAGCCAAAAACATTCAGTACTTC. This sequence encodes CASSSQGLAKNIQYF.

J is TRBJ2-7 and V is TRBV7-7; possibly TRBD1 for D (6 bases). The CDR3 is made up of 14 amino acids. The germline V gene encodes CDR1 SSHAT and CDR2 FNYEAQ (reference sequence). V lost 5 bases and J lost 1, with 12 bases in between. The DNA for the CDR3 is TGTGCCAGCAGCCCGGGACACTCTTCCTACGAGCAGTACTTC. Translation: CASSPGHSSYEQYF.

This rearrangement joins TRBV29-1 to TRBJ1-3; maybe TRBD1 (6 bases). This CDR3 has 11 residues. Trimming left V 6 bases short and J 6 bases short, with 9 bases between. Germline CDR1 is SQVTM and CDR2 is ANQGSEA. The CDR3 sequence is CSVRTENTIYF. CDR3 DNA: TGCAGCGTAAGGACAGAAAACACCATATATTTT.

The gene calls are TRBV4-1 and TRBJ2-1; 10 bases fit TRBD2. Germline values: CDR1 MGHRA, CDR2 YSYEKL. This CDR3 region has 16 residues. V shed 0 bases, J shed 6 bases, and the junction held 5 bases outside the gene matches. The DNA for the CDR3 is TGCGCCAGCAGCCAAGATCTAGCGGGAGTTTTCAATGAGCAGTTCTTC. This encodes CASSQDLAGVFNEQFF.

A few counts support this clone. The V and J genes are TRBV6-6 and TRBJ1-1; maybe TRBD1 (5 bases). Germline CDR1 and CDR2: MNHNY and SVGAGI (reference sequence). This CDR3 has 14 residues. Between the trimmed V and J ends, which lost 8 bases and 4 bases, there was a span of 17 bases. The CDR3 reads CASGHPGSRTEAFF. CDR3 nucleotide sequence: TGTGCCAGCGGCCATCCAGGGTCTCGCACTGAAGCTTTCTTT.